This paragraph covers one TCR beta chain sequence. Its antigen is not identified. These data are taken from a study of CD4 T cells in relation to SARS-CoV-2 and coronaviruses. The unexposed donors gave CD4+ T cells in about 2011-2019, prior to COVID-19. CD4+ T cells were isolated from the cells after about nine days of culture. Testing used SARS-CoV-2 S/N and four cold-coronavirus spikes on unexposed-donor CD4+ T cells, cells permitting. Cultures held some 2.1 million PBMCs per well with about 10 IU/ml IL-2. The data were produced by immunoSEQ multiplex PCR, yet TCRdb's version contains in-frame clones alone and is incomplete. The sample yields about 25,000 clones, about 75% seen once. Trimming shortened V by 2 bases and J by 7 bases, and 9 bases separated the two germline ends. The CDR3 loop spans 12 amino acids.

The clonotype originates from a human donor in good health. The chain has TRBV5-3 and TRBJ1-2, with D possibly TRBD1 on 6 matching bases. TRBV5-3 is labeled an ORF, and its function is uncertain. Material: CD4+ T cells from PBMCs, cultured in vitro. The DNA of the CDR3 is TGTGCCAGAAGCTTCGGACAGTCTGGCTACACCTTC. Its protein is CARSFGQSGYTF.